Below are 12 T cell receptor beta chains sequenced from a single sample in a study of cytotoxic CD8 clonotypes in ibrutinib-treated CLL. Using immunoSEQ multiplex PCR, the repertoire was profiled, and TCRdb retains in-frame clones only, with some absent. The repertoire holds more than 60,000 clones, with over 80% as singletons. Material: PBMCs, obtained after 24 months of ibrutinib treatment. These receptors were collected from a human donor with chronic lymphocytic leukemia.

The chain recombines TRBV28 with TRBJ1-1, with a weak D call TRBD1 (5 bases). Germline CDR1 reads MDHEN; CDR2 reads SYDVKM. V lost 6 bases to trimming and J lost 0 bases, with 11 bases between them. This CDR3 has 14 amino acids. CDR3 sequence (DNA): TGTGCCAGCAGGGGTGGGACCTTGAACACTGAAGCTTTCTTT. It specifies CASRGGTLNTEAFF.

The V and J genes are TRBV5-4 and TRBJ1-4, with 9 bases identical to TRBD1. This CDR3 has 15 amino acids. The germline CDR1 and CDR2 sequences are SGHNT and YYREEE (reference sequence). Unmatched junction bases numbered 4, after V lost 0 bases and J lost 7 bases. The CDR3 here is CASSLDRGLGEKLFF. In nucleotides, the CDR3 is TGTGCCAGCAGCTTGGACAGGGGGCTTGGTGAAAAACTGTTTTTT.

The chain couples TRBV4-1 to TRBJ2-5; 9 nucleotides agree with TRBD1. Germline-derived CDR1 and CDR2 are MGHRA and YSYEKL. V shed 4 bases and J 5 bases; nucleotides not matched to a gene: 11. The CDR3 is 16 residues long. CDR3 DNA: TGCGCCAGCAGCCGGATTCCGGGACAGGGATCGGAGACCCAGTACTTC. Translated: CASSRIPGQGSETQYF.

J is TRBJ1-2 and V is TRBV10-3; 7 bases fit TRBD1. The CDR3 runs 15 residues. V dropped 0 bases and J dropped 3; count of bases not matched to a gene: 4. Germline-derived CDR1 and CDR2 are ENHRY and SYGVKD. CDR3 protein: CAISESAGGDYGYTF. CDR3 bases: TGTGCCATCAGTGAGTCGGCAGGGGGTGACTATGGCTACACCTTC.

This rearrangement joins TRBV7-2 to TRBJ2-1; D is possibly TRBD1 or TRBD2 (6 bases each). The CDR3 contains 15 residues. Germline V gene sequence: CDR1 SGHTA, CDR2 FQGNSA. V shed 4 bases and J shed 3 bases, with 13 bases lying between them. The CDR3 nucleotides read TGTGCCAGCAGCTCCGACGGGGGCTACTACAATGAGCAGTTCTTC. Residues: CASSSDGGYYNEQFF. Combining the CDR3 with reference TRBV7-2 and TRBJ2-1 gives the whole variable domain GAGVSQSPSNKVTEKGKDVELRCDPISGHTALYWYRQSLGQGLEFLIYFQGNSAPDKSGLPSDRFSAERTGGSVSTLTIQRTQQEDSAVYLCASSSDGGYYNEQFFGPGTRLTVL.

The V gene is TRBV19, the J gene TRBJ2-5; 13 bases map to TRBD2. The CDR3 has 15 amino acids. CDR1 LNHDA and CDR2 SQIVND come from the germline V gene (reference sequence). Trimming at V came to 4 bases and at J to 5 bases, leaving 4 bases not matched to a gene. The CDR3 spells CASSTGLAGVETQYF. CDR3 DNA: TGTGCCAGTAGTACAGGACTAGCGGGAGTTGAGACCCAGTACTTC.

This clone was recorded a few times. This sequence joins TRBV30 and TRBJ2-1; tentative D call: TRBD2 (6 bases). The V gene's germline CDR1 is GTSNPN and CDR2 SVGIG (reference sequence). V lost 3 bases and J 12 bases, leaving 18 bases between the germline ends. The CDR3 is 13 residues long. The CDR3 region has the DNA TGTGCCTGGAGGGCGGGACGGGCTACCGGGCAGTTCTTC. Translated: CAWRAGRATGQFF.

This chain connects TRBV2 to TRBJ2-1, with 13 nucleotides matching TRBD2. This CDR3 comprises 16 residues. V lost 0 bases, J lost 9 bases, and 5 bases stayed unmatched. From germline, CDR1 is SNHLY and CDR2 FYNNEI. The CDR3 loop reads CASSEALRLAGGEQFF. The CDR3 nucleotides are TGTGCCAGCAGTGAAGCGCTTCGACTAGCGGGAGGTGAGCAGTTCTTC. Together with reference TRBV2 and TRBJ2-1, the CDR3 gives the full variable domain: EPEVTQTPSHQVTQMGQEVILRCVPISNHLYFYWYRQILGQKVEFLVSFYNNEISEKSEIFDDQFSVERPDGSNFTLKIRSTKLEDSAMYFCASSEALRLAGGEQFFGPGTRLTVL.

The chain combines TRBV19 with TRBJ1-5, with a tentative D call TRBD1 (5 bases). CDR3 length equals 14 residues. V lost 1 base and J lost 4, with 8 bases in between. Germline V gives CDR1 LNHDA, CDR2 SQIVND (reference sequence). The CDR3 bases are TGTGCCAGTAGTATAGGGCAGGGTAATCAGCCCCAGCATTTT. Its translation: CASSIGQGNQPQHF.

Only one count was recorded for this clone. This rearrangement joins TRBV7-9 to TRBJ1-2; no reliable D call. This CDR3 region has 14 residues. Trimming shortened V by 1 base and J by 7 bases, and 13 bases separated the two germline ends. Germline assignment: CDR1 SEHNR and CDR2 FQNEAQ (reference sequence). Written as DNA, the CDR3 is TGTGCCAGCAGCTTAGGAGGCAAGCCCGGTGGCTACACCTTC. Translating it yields CASSLGGKPGGYTF.

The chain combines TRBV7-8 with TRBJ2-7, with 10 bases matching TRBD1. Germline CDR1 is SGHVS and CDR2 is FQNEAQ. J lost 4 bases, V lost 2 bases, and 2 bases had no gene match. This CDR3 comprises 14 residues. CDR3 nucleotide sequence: TGTGCCAGCAGCTTAAGGGACAGGGGTTACGAGCAGTACTTC. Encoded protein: CASSLRDRGYEQYF.

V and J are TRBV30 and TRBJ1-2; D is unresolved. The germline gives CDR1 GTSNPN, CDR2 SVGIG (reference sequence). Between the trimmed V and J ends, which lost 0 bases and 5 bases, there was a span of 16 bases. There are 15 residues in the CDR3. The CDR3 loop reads CAWSVVGGSQYGYTF. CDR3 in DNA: TGTGCCTGGAGTGTAGTAGGTGGCAGTCAGTATGGCTACACCTTC.